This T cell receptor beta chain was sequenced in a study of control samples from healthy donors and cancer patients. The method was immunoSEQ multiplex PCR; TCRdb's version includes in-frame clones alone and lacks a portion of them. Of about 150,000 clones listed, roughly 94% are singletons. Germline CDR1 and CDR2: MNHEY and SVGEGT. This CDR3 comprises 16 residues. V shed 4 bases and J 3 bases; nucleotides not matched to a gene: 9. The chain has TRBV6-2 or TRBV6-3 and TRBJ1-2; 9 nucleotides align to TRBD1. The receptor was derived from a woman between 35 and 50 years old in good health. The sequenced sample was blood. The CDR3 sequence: CASSSAGTGNYYGYTF. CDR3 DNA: TGTGCCAGCAGTTCTGCCGGGACAGGGAATTACTATGGCTACACCTTC.